The clone carrying this T cell receptor beta chain was seen a handful of times. Antigen: not known. The source of the sample is a study of human T cells and chemical hapten exposure. TCRdb used MiXCR to reprocess the RACE reads, holding one entry per CDR3 protein. Of about 120,000 distinct CDR3 sequences in the sample, roughly 12% were seen once. CDR1 and CDR2 from the germline V gene are DFQATT and SNEGSKA (reference sequence). CDR3 length: 17 residues. V was pared by 1 base and J by 4 bases, with 12 bases of the junction left unmatched. Documented time point: patch test 1, 2 weeks after DPC sensitization. This sample's treatment: therapeutic diphenylcyclopropenone sensitization with weekly scalp DPC. Study-level points and caveats: PT1 expanded TCR numbers rose with patch test score.

Material: whole blood, obtained in connection with sensitization to the hapten diphenylcyclopropenone (DPC). The sequence came from a woman in her fifties or sixties with alopecia areata. Some clones in this sample may be carry-over from other donors' samples. The chain combines TRBV20-1 with TRBJ2-3, with 9 bases that match TRBD1. CDR3 DNA: TGCAGTGCTAGAGCGGGACAGGGTCCATCTCGGGCAGATACGCAGTATTTT. This translates into CSARAGQGPSRADTQYF.